This TCR beta chain was recorded in a study of blood T cells in healthy people across ages. A second PCR of roughly 7 to 11 cycles used a sample-barcoded 5' primer and a J-beta primer mix. TCRdb re-derived calls from the 5' RACE reads in MiXCR, one entry per CDR3 protein. The sample consists of 750,000 to 950,000 distinct CDR3 sequences, approximately 24% of them appearing once. Germline V gene sequence: CDR1 SGHRS, CDR2 YFSETQ. This CDR3 has 16 residues. With V trimmed by 4 bases and J by 3 bases, 10 bases remained unmatched. Only a few counts were recorded for this clonotype. The sample was also reused in another study, on T cells of mothers and their children.

The chain uses TRBV5-1 and TRBJ2-5, with 9 bases that match TRBD1. The receptor's source is a boy under 18 in good health. Source material: blood. CDR3 sequence: CASSPYSDRGEETQYF. Written as DNA, the CDR3 is TGCGCCAGCAGCCCTTATTCGGACAGGGGAGAAGAGACCCAGTACTTC. Full variable domain (remainder filled in from reference TRBV5-1 and TRBJ2-5): KAGVTQTPRYLIKTRGQQVTLSCSPISGHRSVSWYQQTPGQGLQFLFEYFSETQRNKGNFPGRFSGRQFSNSRSEMNVSTLELGDSALYLCASSPYSDRGEETQYFGPGTRLLVL.